These 29 T cell receptor beta chains came from one sample sequenced in a study of blood T cell repertoires in COVID-19. Generated by immunoSEQ multiplex PCR, the TCRdb table keeps only in-frame clones and is missing some. The table lists some 200,000 clones, about 90% of them singletons. The sample consisted of peripheral blood. These receptors were taken from a woman aged 45-65 years with acute or convalescent COVID-19.

The rearrangement joins TRBV3-1 (or the pseudogene TRBV3-2) to TRBJ2-5, with a weak D call TRBD1 (6 bases). Between the trimmed V and J ends, which lost 4 bases and 3 bases, there was a span of 12 bases. CDR1 is LGHDT and CDR2 is YNNKEL in the germline V gene (reference sequence). CDR3 length: 14 amino acids. CDR3 DNA sequence: TGTGCCAGCAGCCTATCCGCAGGGGAAGAGACCCAGTACTTC. Translating gives CASSLSAGEETQYF.

V usage is TRBV11-2 and J usage is TRBJ2-1; tentative D call: TRBD2 (6 bases). V gave up 6 bases and J gave up 6 bases, with 15 bases separating them. The germline CDR1 and CDR2 sequences are SGHAT and FQNNGV. The CDR3 length is 14 residues. The CDR3 loop reads CASSRVEGGNEQFF. The CDR3, as DNA: TGTGCCAGCAGTCGTGTGGAGGGAGGCAATGAGCAGTTCTTC.

The chain is built from TRBV5-4 and TRBJ2-4, with 7 bases that match TRBD2. V was clipped by 0 bases and J by 1 base; unmatched bases: 4. CDR3 length equals 16 residues. CDR1 and CDR2 from the germline V gene are SGHNT and YYREEE (reference sequence). The CDR3 is CASSLGGSEAKNIQYF. The CDR3 DNA reads TGTGCCAGCAGCTTGGGCGGGAGCGAGGCCAAAAACATTCAGTACTTC. Supplemented by reference TRBV5-4 and TRBJ2-4, the full variable domain reads ETGVTQSPTHLIKTRGQQVTLRCSSQSGHNTVSWYQQALGQGPQFIFQYYREEENGRGNFPPRFSGLQFPNYSSELNVNALELDDSALYLCASSLGGSEAKNIQYFGAGTRLSVL.

The chain couples TRBV4-3 to TRBJ1-2; 8 bases are a match to TRBD1. Trimming cost V 2 bases and J 8 bases; bases outside gene matches: 4. Germline values: CDR1 LGHNA, CDR2 YSLEER. The CDR3 is made up of 13 amino acids. CDR3 protein: CASSQFGQGGYTF. The CDR3 coding sequence is TGCGCCAGCAGCCAATTCGGACAGGGCGGCTACACCTTC.

The chain employs TRBV5-8 and TRBJ2-1; possibly TRBD1 for D (6 bases). Trimming stripped 7 bases from V and 3 bases from J, with 14 bases between. The CDR3 consists of 14 residues. CDR1 is SGHTS, CDR2 YDEGEE, per germline. DNA for the CDR3: TGTGCCAGCTCTGACAGGAAAAACTACAATGAGCAGTTCTTC. As protein: CASSDRKNYNEQFF.

The chain uses TRBV24-1 and TRBJ2-4, with a possible D match to TRBD2 (6 bases). V lost 9 bases, J lost 9 bases, and 11 bases lay in between. From germline, CDR1 is KGHDR and CDR2 SFDVKD. The length of the CDR3 is 11 residues. CDR3: CATRGYGIQYF. The CDR3 region has the DNA TGTGCCACCCGGGGGTACGGCATTCAGTACTTC.

In nucleotides, the CDR3 is TGTGCCAGCAGCGTAGTTCCAGGGGCGGACACTGAAGCTTTCTTT. This encodes CASSVVPGADTEAFF. The V and J genes are TRBV9 and TRBJ1-1, with TRBD1 as a possible D gene (6 bases). The CDR3 consists of 15 residues. Trimming removed 0 bases at V and 3 bases at J, with 12 bases between. Germline-derived CDR1 and CDR2 are SGDLS and YYNGEE.

The chain recombines TRBV11-2 with TRBJ1-3; TRBD1 is a possible D gene (6 bases). CDR3 size: 16 residues. V lost 3 bases to trimming and J lost 1 base, with 13 bases between them. Germline CDR1 and CDR2: SGHAT and FQNNGV. CDR3 region: CASSFGSQGSGNTIYF. In DNA form, the CDR3 reads TGTGCCAGCAGCTTCGGGTCACAGGGTTCTGGAAACACCATATATTTT.

The rearrangement uses TRBV19 and TRBJ1-5, with 12 bases matching TRBD1. This CDR3 region has 17 residues. Per germline, CDR1 LNHDA and CDR2 SQIVND (reference sequence). The junction had 10 bases not matched to a gene; V was cut back by 6 bases and J by 4 bases. This chain's CDR3 is CASSLPGTGGGNQPQHF. The DNA of the CDR3 is TGTGCCAGTAGCCTCCCCGGGACAGGGGGCGGGAATCAGCCCCAGCATTTT.

The V call is TRBV7-7, the J call TRBJ2-5; 8 positions agree with TRBD1. There are 18 residues in the CDR3. V lost 5 bases to trimming and J lost 4 bases; unmatched junction nucleotides: 18. Germline CDR1 and CDR2: SSHAT and FNYEAQ (reference sequence). This CDR3 reads CASSHMDGQGGLRETQYF. As DNA, the CDR3 is TGTGCCAGCAGCCACATGGACGGACAGGGCGGTCTGCGAGAGACCCAGTACTTC.

The chain couples TRBV11-3 to TRBJ2-2; tentatively, D is TRBD1 (7 bases). Germline assignment: CDR1 SGHNT and CDR2 YENEEA. Trimming removed 1 base from V and 6 bases from J, with 9 bases in between. The CDR3 is 14 amino acids. CDR3 region: CASSLGRGAGELFF. CDR3 sequence (DNA): TGTGCCAGCAGCTTAGGCAGGGGGGCCGGGGAGCTGTTTTTT.

The rearrangement joins TRBV27 to TRBJ1-1, with D maybe TRBD1 (6 bases). CDR1 and CDR2 from the germline V gene are MNHEY and SMNVEV (reference sequence). This CDR3 contains 14 residues. V was clipped by 5 bases and J by 0 bases, with 10 bases between them. CDR3 amino acids: CASSPDSLNTEAFF. Written as DNA, the CDR3 is TGTGCCAGCAGTCCGGACAGTTTGAACACTGAAGCTTTCTTT.

This clone was seen only a few times. The chain recombines TRBV19 with TRBJ2-3; 7 nucleotides align to TRBD2. Germline lookup yields CDR1 LNHDA and CDR2 SQIVND (reference sequence). The junction had 5 bases not matched to a gene; V was cut back by 3 bases and J by 2 bases. The CDR3 is 15 amino acids. CDR3 in amino acids: CASSIGAGTTDTQYF. The CDR3 nucleotides read TGTGCCAGTAGTATTGGAGCGGGAACCACAGATACGCAGTATTTT.

The chain is built from TRBV9 and TRBJ2-7; 12 bases are a match to TRBD2. The V gene end was trimmed by 4 bases and the J gene end by 3 bases; junction bases not matched to a gene: 11. Germline V gives CDR1 SGDLS, CDR2 YYNGEE. The CDR3 has 17 amino acids. The CDR3 here is CASSTGLAGLLGYEQYF. The CDR3 bases are TGTGCCAGCAGCACCGGACTAGCGGGGCTCCTGGGCTACGAGCAGTACTTC.

Here the CDR3 DNA reads TGTGCCAGCAGCTCCCGGACAGGGAAAGTAGTGGGCTACACCTTC. This translates into CASSSRTGKVVGYTF. The rearrangement joins TRBV5-6 to TRBJ1-2; 8 positions agree with TRBD1. Germline values: CDR1 SGHDT, CDR2 YYEEEE. CDR3 size: 15 residues. V dropped 3 bases and J dropped 8; count of bases not matched to a gene: 12.

This chain uses TRBV10-3 with TRBJ1-2; 8 bases are a match to TRBD1. Losses at the gene ends were 2 bases for V and 4 bases for J; bases not matched to a gene: 6. Germline CDR1 ENHRY, CDR2 SYGVKD. The CDR3 runs to 15 residues. The CDR3 DNA follows: TGTGCCATCAGTGAGCAGGGGACAGGTACCTATGGCTACACCTTC. Translating it yields CAISEQGTGTYGYTF.

The rearrangement joins TRBV6-6 to TRBJ2-7; 8 bases agree with TRBD2. V shed 6 bases, J shed 4 bases, and the junction held 5 bases outside the gene matches. In germline, CDR1 is MNHNY, CDR2 SVGAGI (reference sequence). The CDR3 totals 13 residues. CDR3 nucleotide sequence: TGTGCCAGCAGCAACGGGGGGGATTACGAGCAGTACTTC. Protein product: CASSNGGDYEQYF.

This sequence joins TRBV5-1 and TRBJ2-2; 7 nucleotides agree with TRBD1. Germline trimming cut 5 bases from V and 0 bases from J; bases unmatched to any gene: 10. There are 17 residues in the CDR3. In germline, CDR1 is SGHRS, CDR2 YFSETQ. CDR3 bases: TGCGCCAGCAGGGACAGGAGATCCCTCGCGAACACCGGGGAGCTGTTTTTT. This codes for CASRDRRSLANTGELFF.

The J gene is TRBJ1-4, the V gene TRBV10-3; a weak D match, TRBD1 (5 bases). Per germline, CDR1 ENHRY and CDR2 SYGVKD. V lost 4 bases and J lost 6, with 21 bases in between. This CDR3 region has 17 residues. This chain's CDR3 is CAISAVFQGFADEKLFF. The CDR3 DNA reads as TGTGCCATCAGTGCAGTCTTTCAGGGTTTTGCGGATGAAAAACTGTTTTTT.

The CDR3 DNA follows: TGTGCCAGCAGCGTAATAGCGGGGGGAAAAGAGACCCAGTACTTC. Its translation: CASSVIAGGKETQYF. V usage is TRBV9 and J usage is TRBJ2-5; 10 nucleotides align to TRBD2. The CDR3 is 15 residues long. Losses at the gene ends were 1 base for V and 3 bases for J; bases not matched to a gene: 3. In germline, CDR1 is SGDLS, CDR2 YYNGEE.

The chain couples TRBV28 to TRBJ1-2; 8 positions match TRBD1. This CDR3 is built from 11 residues. Germline CDR1 is MDHEN and CDR2 is SYDVKM. Trimming removed 11 bases from V and 1 base from J; junction bases left unmatched: 0. For the CDR3, the DNA is TGTGCCGGACAGGGTAACTATGGCTACACCTTC. Translating it yields CAGQGNYGYTF.

V gene TRBV9 combines with J gene TRBJ2-3; a possible D gene is TRBD2 (5 bases). V was clipped by 5 bases and J by 0 bases, with 13 bases between them. The CDR3 loop spans 15 amino acids. CDR1 SGDLS and CDR2 YYNGEE come from the germline V gene. CDR3 in amino acids: CASRRTGFSTDTQYF. CDR3 nucleotide sequence: TGTGCCAGCAGACGGACTGGGTTTAGCACAGATACGCAGTATTTT.

V and J are TRBV10-3 and TRBJ2-3; 8 positions agree with TRBD1. The ends lost 6 bases at V and 2 bases at J; junction bases unmatched: 4. There are 14 residues in the CDR3. Germline V gives CDR1 ENHRY, CDR2 SYGVKD. The CDR3 bases are TGTGCCATCAGACCGGACAGGGACACAGATACGCAGTATTTT. Translated: CAIRPDRDTDTQYF.

This chain connects TRBV5-8 to TRBJ1-5; D call uncertain. This CDR3 comprises 15 residues. Trimming removed 3 bases from V and 1 base from J, with 11 bases in between. Germline V lookup: CDR1 SGHTS, CDR2 YDEGEE. For the CDR3, the DNA is TGTGCCAGCAGCTCCTCTTTCCGGAGCAATCAGCCCCAGCATTTT. It encodes CASSSSFRSNQPQHF. The full variable domain, in which reference TRBV5-8 and TRBJ1-5 provide the parts outside the CDR3, is EAGVTQSPTHLIKTRGQQATLRCSPISGHTSVYWYQQALGLGLQFLLWYDEGEERNRGNFPPRFSGRQFPNYSSELNVNALELEDSALYLCASSSSFRSNQPQHFGDGTRLSIL.

This rearrangement joins TRBV9 to TRBJ2-5; a possible D gene is TRBD2 (5 bases). This CDR3 spans 15 amino acids. Germline loops: CDR1 SGDLS, CDR2 YYNGEE. The V gene lost 1 base and the J gene lost 5 bases, with 15 bases spanning the gap. CDR3 bases: TGTGCCAGCAGCGTAAGTGGGAGTGGCCATGAGACCCAGTACTTC. Protein product: CASSVSGSGHETQYF.

CDR3 bases: TGTGCCAGCAGTCCCCAGGGACTAGCGGTCACAGATACGCAGTATTTT. It translates to CASSPQGLAVTDTQYF. The chain links TRBV6-2 or TRBV6-3 to TRBJ2-3; the match to TRBD2 covers 11 bases. Germline V gene lookup returns CDR1 MNHEY and CDR2 SVGEGT. This CDR3 is 16 amino acids long. J gave up 2 bases and V 5 bases, and 6 bases lay outside the gene matches.

The chain carries TRBV7-9 and TRBJ1-2; 10 bases are shared with TRBD1. The germline CDR1 and CDR2 sequences are SEHNR and FQNEAQ (reference sequence). V shed 1 base and J 1 base; nucleotides not matched to a gene: 3. CDR3 size: 16 residues. CDR3 loop: CASSLGDRGGNYGYTF. CDR3 DNA sequence: TGTGCCAGCAGCTTAGGGGACAGGGGAGGTAACTATGGCTACACCTTC.

This clone was found a few times. Here the CDR3 reads CASSISGPPGNTIYF. DNA for the CDR3: TGTGCCAGTAGTATTTCAGGTCCCCCTGGAAACACCATATATTTT. V is TRBV19 and J is TRBJ1-3, with no clear D. Germline-derived CDR1 and CDR2 are LNHDA and SQIVND (reference sequence). Trimming took 3 bases from V and 2 from J, leaving 11 bases between them. CDR3 length equals 15 residues.

This rearrangement joins TRBV30 to TRBJ2-3; weak D call: TRBD1 (5 bases). This CDR3 contains 11 residues. CDR1 GTSNPN and CDR2 SVGIG come from the germline V gene (reference sequence). V lost 1 base, J lost 6 bases, and 5 bases lay in between. CDR3 DNA sequence: TGTGCCTGGAGTGCAGGGGATACGCAGTATTTT. Translated: CAWSAGDTQYF.